The T cell receptor beta chain described here comes from a study of regulatory T cells in long-lasting Graves disease. Whole-study results and caveats: Persistent disease samples used TRBV28, TRBJ1-2 and TRBJ2-5 preferentially.

TCR beta libraries were built with iRepertoire HTBI primers and Arm-PCR of CDR3 regions. MiXCR, run by TCRdb on the multiplex PCR reads, gives a single entry per CDR3 protein. The table includes hundreds of thousands of distinct CDR3 sequences, 15% to 20% detected once. Germline V CDR1 and CDR2: SGDLS, YYNGEE. V was pared by 0 bases and J by 4 bases, with 10 bases between. The CDR3 runs 14 residues. Regarding time point: newly diagnosed GD, antithyroid drugs for less than 3 months. With RNA extracted from PBMCs as input, the TCR library was made. On this clonotype itself: Its antigen is still unknown.

The same data also went into a second study, on T cells in Graves' hyperthyroidism and ophthalmopathy. That study reports: A patient was excluded if there was uncontrolled infection, other autoimmune disease, pregnancy or lactation. Separation of ophthalmopathy from stable hyperthyroidism was achieved by a 13 V-J model.

The TCR originated in a woman aged 40-60 years with Graves disease. The material was peripheral blood mononuclear cells (PBMCs), obtained at new diagnosis, from a patient treated with antithyroid drugs. V gene TRBV9 combines with J gene TRBJ2-5; D unresolved. The CDR3 DNA follows: TGTGCCAGCAGCGTAGGTCCGGGCGGAGAGACCCAGTACTTC. Translated: CASSVGPGGETQYF.